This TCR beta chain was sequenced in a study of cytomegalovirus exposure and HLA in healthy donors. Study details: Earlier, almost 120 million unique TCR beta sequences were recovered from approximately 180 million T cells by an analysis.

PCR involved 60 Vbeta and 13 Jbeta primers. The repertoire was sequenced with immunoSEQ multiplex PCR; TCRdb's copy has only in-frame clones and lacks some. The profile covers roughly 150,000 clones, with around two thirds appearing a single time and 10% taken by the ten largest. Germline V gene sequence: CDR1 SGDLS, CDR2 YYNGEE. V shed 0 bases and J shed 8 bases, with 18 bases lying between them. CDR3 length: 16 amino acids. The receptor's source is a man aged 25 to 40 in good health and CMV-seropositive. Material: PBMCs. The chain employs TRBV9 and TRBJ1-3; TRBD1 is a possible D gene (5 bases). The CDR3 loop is CASSVAGGILGDTIYF. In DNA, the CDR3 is TGTGCCAGCAGCGTAGCTGGCGGGATCCTAGGGGACACCATATATTTT.